This T cell receptor (beta chain) was found in a study of T cell repertoires and HLA-DP antigens (dated by TCRdb to about 2018). Describing the broader study: The study used an in vitro model of CD4+ T cell alloreactivity against allogeneic HLA-DP presented by transduced HeLa cells. One alloantigen differed from self by one peptide-binding groove amino acid, whereas the other differed by ten, modelling structurally similar versus dissimilar alloantigens. Of the three donors, two were male and one was female, and their ages ranged from the 18-to-29 age band up to the 60-to-69 age band. Average DNA input was about 240 ng for sorted CD137+CD4+ samples, compared with 1,000 to 1,500 ng for pre-culture CD4+ samples. What the authors observed across the whole study: Naive and memory CD4+ repertoires were not analysed separately. The study was limited by having only a few donors, by relying on a non-physiological HeLa antigen-presenting system, and by using total CD4+ responder cells. An average cumulative frequency of roughly 35% against one allele and 45% to 65% against the other was found for clones undetected before culture. Clonality of sorted CD137+ cells was similar against both alloantigens (around 0.41) and much higher than in pre-culture samples (about 0.037).

On this clone itself: The target of this receptor is not known. Within one base of it there is no much larger clone, and no base qualities were kept.

TCRB CDR3 regions were amplified with the immunoSEQ multiplex PCR using forward primers for 54 TRBV segments and reverse primers for 13 TRBJ segments. For pre-culture CD4+ samples, sequencing was done at deep resolution with a target of 200,000 to 250,000 T cell genomes. Sequencing of amplicons was performed on an Illumina HiSeq System, and 87 bp reads covering the CDR3 were generated. The authors' analysis ran thus. Reads were corrected for PCR and sequencing errors, and CDR3 regions were defined by alignment to IMGT reference sequences. Synthetic template pools were used to estimate template counts and unique rearrangement counts. Clonality was computed by subtracting Pielou's evenness from 1. The Daley-Smith estimator was used to estimate richness. Repertoire overlap was measured with Morisita's index. Clones present in cultured samples but not detected in the pre-culture repertoire of the same donor were defined as low-abundance clones. As stored in TCRdb, this immuneACCESS dataset retains in-frame rearrangements with V and J assigned. A fraction of the clones does not appear; measured against another copy, unresolved V genes explain less than half of the discrepancy, and the remainder lacks a known reason. The V and J calls and clone size are taken from that table; D and trimming were inferred from the DNA. For this sample there are about 89,000 clones; around nine tenths appear just once. The ten largest clones capture approximately 1.5% of the sample.

At the junction V is shortened by 2 bases and J by 4 bases, with 11 bases in between. The CDR3 covers 15 residues, taking in both the cysteine and the phenylalanine. Solely the CDR3 DNA is kept, with 45 bases framed from the first base. CDR1 and CDR2 are drawn from the germline V gene: SGHTA, FQGNSA. Untouched CD4+ T cells were isolated from Ficoll-separated PBMC by magnetic bead negative selection, reaching an average purity of roughly 98%. Using magnetic beads, untouched CD4+ T cells were isolated from Ficoll-separated PBMC at around 98% purity, with only negligible CD8+ contamination. Donors were three healthy blood donors whose buffy coats supplied peripheral blood mononuclear cells. All three donors were CMV seronegative. The DNeasy Blood & Tissue Kit was used for extraction of genomic DNA. TCRB sequencing was performed on genomic DNA from sorted CD137+CD4+ cells and pre-culture CD4+ baseline samples from each subject.

The sequence came from a man between 50 and 59 years old in good health and CMV-seronegative. Sequencing input: CD4+ T cells from PBMCs. The sequence is built from TRBV7-2 and TRBJ2-2; D gene: possibly TRBD2, on 5 matching bases. The sequenced DNA is TGTGCCAGCAGCTTACGGAGAGGGCCCACCGGGGAGCTGTTTTTT. This gives the protein CASSLRRGPTGELFF.